This TCR beta chain was recorded in a study of OX40 agonist ivuxolimab in advanced cancers. With regard to this clone: Its antigen remains unidentified.

The CDR3 runs 14 residues. Per germline, CDR1 LNHDA and CDR2 SQIVND (reference sequence). Findings and caveats of the study: At 0.1 to 3.0 mg/kg and by week 6, clonal expansion occurred in CD4+ and CD8+ blood T cells.

Using immunoSEQ multiplex PCR, the repertoire was profiled, and TCRdb retains in-frame clones only, with some absent. The repertoire holds 95,000 to 100,000 clones, with about 79% as singletons. The sequence derives from an adult with an advanced solid tumor such as melanoma, head and neck, liver or kidney cancer. Sequenced material: CD4+ or CD8+ T cells sorted from blood, taken in a trial of the OX40 agonist ivuxolimab. This chain uses TRBV19 with TRBJ2-5, with D possibly called TRBD1 or TRBD2 (5 bases each). The DNA end favors TRBJ2-7, so the J call may be wrong. DNA of the CDR3: TGTGCCAGTGGAGAGACCGGGGCGACGTCCGAGCAGTACTTC. Protein product: CASGETGATSEQYF.